A selection of T cell receptor beta chains follows, all from one sample in a study of T-cell memory formation after mild COVID-19. TCRdb reanalysed the 5' RACE reads using MiXCR and keeps one entry per CDR3 protein. The table has around 150,000 distinct CDR3 sequences, around 13% seen once. Sequencing was performed on PBMCs or a T cell subset sorted from them (not recorded which). The receptors come from an adult woman who had mild COVID-19 (a few samples of this study predate the infection). Cell type and time point are not known. The CDR3 runs from the conserved cysteine through the conserved F or W.

v_gene | CDR3aa
TRBV12-3/TRBV12-4 | CASSLAGVGTGELFF
TRBV20-1 | CSPRVRETQYF
TRBV2 | CASRSGGENTGELFF
TRBV19 | CASSIPGERGYEQYF
TRBV27 | CASSFLAAGANVLTF
TRBV4-3 | CASSRDGGRGVGTEAFF
TRBV28 | CASSFRQGAGTGELFF
TRBV12-3/TRBV12-4 | CASSSRQATYEQYF
TRBV4-3 | CASSQGQRVRGGPDTQYF
TRBV24-1 | CATSYGTEAFF
TRBV4-1 | CASSQGALARGAYNEQFF
TRBV9 | CASSGYAGELFF
TRBV11-3 | CASSLVDRGVGYTF
TRBV9 | CASSVGAPPSGQETQYF
TRBV30 | CAWSVVPYEQYF
TRBV7-6 | CASSLGQGARDEQYF
TRBV12-3/TRBV12-4 | CASAVGPFRNTEAFF
TRBV6-5 | CASSYSKFRGGYGYTF
TRBV7-9 | CASSPTAVNTEAFF
TRBV3-1 | CASSQGRTAINTEAFF
TRBV4-1 | CASSPTGSGSYEQYF
TRBV6-6 | CASKAGPGGRSYEQYF
TRBV2 | CASSLRQRVNEQYF
TRBV18 | CASSPRSGLAPNEQFF
TRBV6-2/TRBV6-3 | CASSYHRRQETQYF
TRBV7-6 | CASSLETGGQETQYF
TRBV7-2 | CASSPRIRNEQFF
TRBV5-1 | CASSLGWPNTEAFF
TRBV7-9 | CASSLAGVRRGSLFNEQFF
TRBV6-2/TRBV6-3 | CASSYRQADGELFF
TRBV30 | CAWSVPGANYGYTF
TRBV4-1 | CASSQDRGLNEQFF
TRBV7-9 | CASSLAGIQEDTQYF
TRBV2 | CASSGLSGGNTGELFF
TRBV6-6 | CASSYGDREYQETQYF
TRBV20-1 | CSARDRGPSGLDEQYF
TRBV6-2/TRBV6-3 | CASSMAPYTQYF
TRBV7-3 | CASSYLAGALNEQFF
TRBV7-9 | CASSLEHPGETQYF
TRBV4-1 | CASSEEVLNTEAFF
TRBV7-2 | CASSLDGGGFTDTQYF